The T cell receptor beta chain described here comes from a study of cytomegalovirus exposure and HLA in healthy donors. At the level of the study: The approximately 680 first-cohort repertoires and the 95 to 150 validation repertoires shared the same platform, a later analysis reported. Study-wide results and limits: The classifier reportedly diagnosed cytomegalovirus status with high specificity and sensitivity. Rarity marked most TCR sequences, yet some public TCRs occurred in many donors.

An approximately 130-subject validation cohort, separate from the 666-subject first cohort, supplied the donors. The V gene's germline CDR1 is MNHEY and CDR2 SMNVEV (reference sequence). After removal of 2 bases from V and 2 bases from J, the junction contained 3 bases not matched to a gene. This CDR3 is built from 14 residues. Generated by immunoSEQ multiplex PCR, the TCRdb table keeps only in-frame clones and is missing some. The sample contains about 98,000 clones, more than 85% of which appear only once. Concerning this clone itself: Its target is unknown.

This clonotype originated in a young man in good health and CMV-seropositive. Source material: PBMCs. The rearrangement uses TRBV27 and TRBJ2-7, with 7 bases identical to TRBD2. The CDR3 spells CASSLTGGAYEQYF. CDR3 bases: TGTGCCAGCAGTTTAACGGGAGGCGCCTACGAGCAGTACTTC.